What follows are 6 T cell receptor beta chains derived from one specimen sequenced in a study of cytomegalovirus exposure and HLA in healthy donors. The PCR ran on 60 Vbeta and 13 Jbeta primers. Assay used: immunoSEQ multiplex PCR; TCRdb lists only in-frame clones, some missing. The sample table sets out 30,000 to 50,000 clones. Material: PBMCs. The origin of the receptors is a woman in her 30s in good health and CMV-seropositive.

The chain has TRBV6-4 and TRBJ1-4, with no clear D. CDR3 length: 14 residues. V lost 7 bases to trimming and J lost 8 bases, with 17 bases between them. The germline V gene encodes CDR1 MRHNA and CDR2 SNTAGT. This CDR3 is CASTPRSVEEKLFF. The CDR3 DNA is TGTGCCAGCACTCCTAGGAGTGTGGAGGAAAAACTGTTTTTT.

CDR3 sequence reads: CASSDGLRGGSYNEQFF. CDR3 coding DNA: TGCGCCAGCAGTGACGGGTTGAGGGGGGGCTCCTACAATGAGCAGTTCTTC. The chain couples TRBV10-1 to TRBJ2-1; D possibly corresponds to TRBD2 (7 bases). The CDR3 length is 17 residues. V was pared by 3 bases and J by 0 bases, with 15 bases between. In germline, CDR1 is WNHNN, CDR2 SYGVQD (reference sequence).

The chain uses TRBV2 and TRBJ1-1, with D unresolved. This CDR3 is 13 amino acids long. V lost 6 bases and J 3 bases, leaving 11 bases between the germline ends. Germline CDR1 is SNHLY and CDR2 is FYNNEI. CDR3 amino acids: CASSLTPDTEAFF. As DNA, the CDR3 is TGTGCCAGCAGCCTCACACCTGACACTGAAGCTTTCTTT.

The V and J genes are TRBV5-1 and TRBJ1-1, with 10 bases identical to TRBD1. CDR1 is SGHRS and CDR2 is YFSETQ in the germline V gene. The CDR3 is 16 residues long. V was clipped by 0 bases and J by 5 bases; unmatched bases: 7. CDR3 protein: CASSLGQGASRTEAFF. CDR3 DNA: TGCGCCAGCAGCTTGGGACAGGGGGCCTCTCGGACTGAAGCTTTCTTT. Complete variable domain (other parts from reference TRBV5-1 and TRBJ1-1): KAGVTQTPRYLIKTRGQQVTLSCSPISGHRSVSWYQQTPGQGLQFLFEYFSETQRNKGNFPGRFSGRQFSNSRSEMNVSTLELGDSALYLCASSLGQGASRTEAFFGQGTRLTVV.

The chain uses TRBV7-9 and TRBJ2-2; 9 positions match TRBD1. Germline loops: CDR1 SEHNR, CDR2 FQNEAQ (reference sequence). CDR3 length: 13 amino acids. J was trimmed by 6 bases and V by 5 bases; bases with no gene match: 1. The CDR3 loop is CASSRTGAGELFF. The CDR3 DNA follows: TGTGCCAGCAGCCGGACAGGGGCCGGGGAGCTGTTTTTT.

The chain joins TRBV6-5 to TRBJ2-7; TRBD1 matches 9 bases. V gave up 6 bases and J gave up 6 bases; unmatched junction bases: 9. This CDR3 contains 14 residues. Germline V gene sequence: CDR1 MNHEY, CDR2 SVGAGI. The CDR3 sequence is CASRATGGVFEQYF. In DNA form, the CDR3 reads TGTGCCAGCAGGGCGACAGGGGGTGTCTTCGAGCAGTACTTC.